Listed here are 21 T cell receptor beta chains from one sample, sequenced in a study of blood T cell repertoires in COVID-19. The data were produced by immunoSEQ multiplex PCR, yet TCRdb's version contains in-frame clones alone and is incomplete. The repertoire holds around 280,000 clones, with 89% as singletons. Sequencing used PBMCs or T cells enriched from blood (not recorded which). These TCRs come from a woman aged 40-49 years who had recovered from COVID-19.

CDR3 region: CAWRSPDRGYEQYF. Here the CDR3 DNA reads TGTGCCTGGAGGAGCCCGGACAGGGGTTACGAGCAGTACTTC. The chain uses TRBV30 and TRBJ2-7; TRBD1 aligns across 9 bases. Trimming cost V 3 bases and J 4 bases; bases outside gene matches: 7. CDR1 and CDR2 (germline): GTSNPN, SVGIG (reference sequence). CDR3 length equals 14 residues.

The chain recombines TRBV16 with TRBJ2-3; perhaps TRBD2 as D (7 bases). In germline, CDR1 is KGHSY, CDR2 FQNENV. V shed 2 bases and J shed 4 bases, with 19 bases lying between them. This CDR3 has 17 amino acids. The CDR3 region has the DNA TGTGCCAGCAGCCAACCTAACGCGGGGGCATCCTCAGATACGCAGTATTTT. Its translation: CASSQPNAGASSDTQYF.

The V gene is TRBV19, the J gene TRBJ1-1; 7 bases fit TRBD1. The CDR3 has 15 residues. The germline CDR1 and CDR2 sequences are LNHDA and SQIVND (reference sequence). Trimming removed 7 bases from V and 3 bases from J; junction bases left unmatched: 11. This CDR3 is CASTPRGDRDTEAFF. CDR3 nucleotide sequence: TGTGCCAGTACCCCACGTGGTGACAGGGACACTGAAGCTTTCTTT.

The chain links TRBV5-1 to TRBJ2-1; no reliable D call. CDR1 and CDR2 (germline): SGHRS, YFSETQ. V was cut by 0 bases and J by 7 bases, with 11 bases left in between. CDR3 length: 14 amino acids. The CDR3 coding sequence is TGCGCCAGCAGCTTGGAGAACAGCTTAAATGAGCAGTTCTTC. This sequence encodes CASSLENSLNEQFF.

This clone was seen only a few times. The V call is TRBV19, the J call TRBJ1-5; possibly TRBD1 for D (6 bases). Germline V CDR1 and CDR2: LNHDA, SQIVND (reference sequence). The V gene lost 5 bases and the J gene lost 5 bases, with 10 bases spanning the gap. The CDR3 covers 13 residues. This chain's CDR3 is CASSWTAHQPQHF. The CDR3 DNA reads as TGTGCCAGTAGTTGGACAGCTCATCAGCCCCAGCATTTT. Filled out from reference TRBV19 and TRBJ1-5, the complete variable domain reads DGGITQSPKYLFRKEGQNVTLSCEQNLNHDAMYWYRQDPGQGLRLIYYSQIVNDFQKGDIAEGYSVSREKKESFPLTVTSAQKNPTAFYLCASSWTAHQPQHFGDGTRLSIL.

J is TRBJ2-2 and V is TRBV7-9; weak D call: TRBD1 (5 bases). Germline assignment: CDR1 SEHNR and CDR2 FQNEAQ (reference sequence). There are 15 residues in the CDR3. The germline V and J ends were trimmed by 5 bases and 1 base, with 11 bases remaining between them. CDR3 protein: CASSVLQGNTGELFF. CDR3 DNA sequence: TGTGCCAGCAGCGTCCTCCAGGGGAACACCGGGGAGCTGTTTTTT.

The chain recombines TRBV6-1 with TRBJ1-1; a weak D match, TRBD1 (6 bases). This CDR3 contains 14 residues. V lost 3 bases and J 6 bases, leaving 14 bases between the germline ends. Germline V gene data show CDR1 as MNHNS and CDR2 as SASEGT. The CDR3 coding sequence is TGTGCCAGCAGTGAGCGGGGGCACAGGGCTGAAGCTTTCTTT. Amino acids: CASSERGHRAEAFF.

This chain's CDR3 is CASRAGTGSSGYTF. The CDR3 DNA reads TGTGCCAGCAGGGCCGGGACAGGGAGCTCTGGCTACACCTTC. V is TRBV2 and J is TRBJ1-2; 9 nucleotides align to TRBD1. Germline assignment: CDR1 SNHLY and CDR2 FYNNEI. V was clipped by 6 bases and J by 7 bases; unmatched bases: 9. The CDR3 totals 14 residues.

The genes are TRBV19 and TRBJ2-3; TRBD2 aligns across 8 bases. V was pared by 5 bases and J by 2 bases, with 6 bases of the junction left unmatched. The CDR3 is made up of 15 amino acids. In germline, CDR1 is LNHDA, CDR2 SQIVND (reference sequence). The CDR3: CASSLAGYLTDTQYF. CDR3 DNA: TGTGCCAGTAGTCTAGCGGGTTACCTCACAGATACGCAGTATTTT.

This chain uses TRBV30 with TRBJ1-2; D ambiguous. Germline loops: CDR1 GTSNPN, CDR2 SVGIG (reference sequence). The CDR3 loop spans 11 amino acids. V shed 1 base and J shed 7 bases, with 7 bases lying between them. The CDR3 region is CAWSGQSGYTF. In DNA form, the CDR3 reads TGTGCCTGGAGTGGACAAAGTGGCTACACCTTC.

The gene calls are TRBV30 and TRBJ1-1; no clear D gene. CDR3 length: 12 amino acids. The V end lost 8 bases, the J end lost 5 bases, and 15 bases lay between the germline ends. CDR1 and CDR2 from the germline V gene are GTSNPN and SVGIG (reference sequence). CDR3 sequence: CAAERIGTEAFF. CDR3 DNA: TGTGCCGCGGAGAGGATAGGAACTGAAGCTTTCTTT.

This rearrangement joins TRBV5-5 to TRBJ1-1, with a weak D call TRBD1 (6 bases). Germline loops: CDR1 SGHKS, CDR2 YYEKEE (reference sequence). Trimming took 3 bases from V and 2 from J, leaving 14 bases between them. The CDR3 spans 15 residues. The CDR3 DNA follows: TGTGCCAGCAGCTACCCGACAGGAGCTAACACTGAAGCTTTCTTT. This gives the protein CASSYPTGANTEAFF.

This chain joins TRBV5-1 and TRBJ1-4, with D hard to call. CDR1 and CDR2 (germline): SGHRS, YFSETQ. This CDR3 contains 13 residues. Deletions cut 0 bases from V and 8 bases from J, with 8 bases between. The CDR3 spells CASSLAVSEKLFF. The DNA of the CDR3 is TGCGCCAGCAGCTTGGCCGTGTCGGAAAAACTGTTTTTT.

This clone has only one observation. This chain connects TRBV14 to TRBJ2-1; D is perhaps TRBD2 (6 bases). The V end lost 2 bases, the J end lost 0 bases, and 17 bases lay between the germline ends. This CDR3 has 18 amino acids. CDR1 and CDR2 (germline): SGHDN, FVKESK. CDR3 region: CASSQRRIAVSSYNEQFF. DNA for the CDR3: TGTGCCAGCAGCCAACGACGCATAGCGGTTAGCTCCTACAATGAGCAGTTCTTC.

The chain combines TRBV5-1 with TRBJ1-1; possible D gene TRBD1, 6 bases. V was clipped by 0 bases and J by 4 bases, with 10 bases between them. CDR1 is SGHRS and CDR2 is YFSETQ in the germline V gene. This CDR3 contains 14 residues. The CDR3 loop is CASSLVVGGTEAFF. The CDR3 coding sequence is TGCGCCAGCAGCTTGGTAGTAGGGGGCACTGAAGCTTTCTTT.

The chain has TRBV2 and TRBJ2-1, with 10 bases that match TRBD2. In germline, CDR1 is SNHLY, CDR2 FYNNEI. The CDR3 runs to 16 residues. V trimming: 6 bases; J trimming: 3 bases; junction bases outside the gene matches: 8. The chain's CDR3 is CASRAIAGGSYNEQFF. The CDR3 coding sequence is TGTGCCAGCAGGGCCATAGCGGGAGGAAGCTACAATGAGCAGTTCTTC.

V gene TRBV3-1 (or the pseudogene TRBV3-2) combines with J gene TRBJ1-5; D not certain. The CDR3 totals 15 residues. Trimming took 2 bases from V and 9 from J, leaving 17 bases between them. Germline CDR1 LGHDT, CDR2 YNNKEL (reference sequence). The CDR3 reads CASSQPVGTPRPQHF. In DNA form, the CDR3 reads TGTGCCAGCAGCCAACCCGTGGGCACCCCAAGGCCCCAGCATTTT.

This clone was seen only a few times. The chain joins TRBV30 to TRBJ1-3; the match to TRBD1 covers 7 bases. With 3 bases clipped from V and 5 bases from J, the junction kept 13 bases outside the gene matches. The CDR3 loop spans 16 amino acids. The germline CDR1 and CDR2 sequences are GTSNPN and SVGIG (reference sequence). CDR3 nucleotides: TGTGCCTGGAGAGACCCGGTGACAGGGAAGAGAAACACCATATATTTT. Translating gives CAWRDPVTGKRNTIYF.

This chain joins TRBV7-2 and TRBJ2-2; the match to TRBD2 covers 12 bases. With 5 bases clipped from V and 5 bases from J, the junction kept 6 bases outside the gene matches. This CDR3 is 16 amino acids long. Germline CDR1 reads SGHTA; CDR2 reads FQGNSA. The CDR3 sequence is CASSRTGTSGTGELFF. DNA of the CDR3: TGTGCCAGCAGCCGGACCGGGACTAGCGGGACCGGGGAGCTGTTTTTT.

The rearrangement uses TRBV12-3 or TRBV12-4 and TRBJ1-2; D gene ambiguous. CDR3 length equals 13 residues. V lost 1 base and J 4 bases, leaving 7 bases between the germline ends. The DNA of the CDR3 is TGTGCCAGCAGTTTAGTCGGGGTCTATGGCTACACCTTC. Amino acids: CASSLVGVYGYTF.

V usage is TRBV7-6 and J usage is TRBJ2-7; 11 nucleotides match TRBD1. The CDR3 runs 15 residues. The germline gives CDR1 SGHVS, CDR2 FNYEAQ. Germline trimming cut 5 bases from V and 4 bases from J; bases unmatched to any gene: 7. Here the CDR3 DNA reads TGTGCCAGCAGCGAGGGGACAGGGGGAACGTACGAGCAGTACTTC. Amino acid sequence: CASSEGTGGTYEQYF.